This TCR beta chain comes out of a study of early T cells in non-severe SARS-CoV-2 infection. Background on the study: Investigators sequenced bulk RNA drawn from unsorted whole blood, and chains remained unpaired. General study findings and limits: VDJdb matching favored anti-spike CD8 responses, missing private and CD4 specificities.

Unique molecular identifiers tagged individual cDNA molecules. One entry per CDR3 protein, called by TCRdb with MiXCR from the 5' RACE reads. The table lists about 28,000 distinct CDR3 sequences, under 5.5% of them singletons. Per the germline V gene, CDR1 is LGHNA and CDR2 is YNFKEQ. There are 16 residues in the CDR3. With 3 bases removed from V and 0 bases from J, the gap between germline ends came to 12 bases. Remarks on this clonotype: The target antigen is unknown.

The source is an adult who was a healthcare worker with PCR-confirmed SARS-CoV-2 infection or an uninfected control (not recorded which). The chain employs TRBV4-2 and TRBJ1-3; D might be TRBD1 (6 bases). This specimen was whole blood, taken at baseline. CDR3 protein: CASSQAGDISGNTIYF. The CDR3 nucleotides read TGTGCCAGCAGCCAGGCGGGGGACATCTCTGGAAACACCATATATTTT.